Shown below are 13 T cell receptor beta chains from a single sample sequenced in a study of identical twins. From the 5' RACE reads, TCRdb called clonotypes with MiXCR, one entry per CDR3 protein. Of hundreds of thousands of distinct CDR3 sequences listed, approximately 24% are singletons. The sample also formed part of further work on T cells expressing NK-cell markers.

Material: CD4+ T cells sorted from blood. Every receptor here comes from a woman aged 18-29 years in good health.

The chain is built from TRBV12-3 or TRBV12-4 and TRBJ1-2; D remains unclear. The germline V and J ends were trimmed by 3 bases and 0 bases, with 14 bases remaining between them. There are 16 residues in the CDR3. The CDR3 sequence is CASSLVVTTANYGYTF. For the CDR3, the DNA is TGTGCCAGCAGTTTGGTGGTCACAACAGCTAACTATGGCTACACCTTC.

The table lists this clonotype with a few counts. This chain links TRBV5-1 with TRBJ2-7; 8 nucleotides align to TRBD2. Germline trimming cut 3 bases from V and 0 bases from J; bases unmatched to any gene: 2. The CDR3 runs 14 residues. Germline V lookup: CDR1 SGHRS, CDR2 YFSETQ. The CDR3 sequence: CASSSTSVSYEQYF. The CDR3 bases are TGCGCCAGCAGCTCGACTAGCGTCTCCTACGAGCAGTACTTC.

The genes are TRBV10-3 and TRBJ1-1, with 7 nucleotides matching TRBD1. The CDR3 is 16 residues long. Germline V gene sequence: CDR1 ENHRY, CDR2 SYGVKD. With V trimmed by 2 bases and J by 4 bases, 10 bases remained unmatched. CDR3 residues: CAISEAIDRARTEAFF. The CDR3 bases are TGTGCCATCAGTGAGGCTATTGACAGGGCGCGCACTGAAGCTTTCTTT.

The V call is TRBV27, the J call TRBJ1-2; TRBD1 matches at 7 bases. CDR3 length: 14 amino acids. With V trimmed by 4 bases and J by 9 bases, 11 bases remained unmatched. Germline lookup yields CDR1 MNHEY and CDR2 SMNVEV (reference sequence). Written as DNA, the CDR3 is TGTGCCAGCAGTTCCCTACGACAGGGTACGAGCTACACCTTC. Encoded protein: CASSSLRQGTSYTF.

CDR3 in amino acids: CASSPPIAGVQETQYF. As DNA, the CDR3 is TGTGCCAGCAGCCCACCCATAGCGGGGGTTCAAGAGACCCAGTACTTC. The gene calls are TRBV3-1 and TRBJ2-5, with 9 bases identical to TRBD2. CDR1 is LGHDT, CDR2 YNNKEL, per germline (reference sequence). V dropped 4 bases and J dropped 2; count of bases not matched to a gene: 8. The CDR3 spans 16 residues.

J is TRBJ2-1 and V is TRBV7-2, with 14 bases that match TRBD2. Per the germline V gene, CDR1 is SGHTA and CDR2 is FQGNSA. This CDR3 contains 17 residues. V was pared by 0 bases and J by 10 bases, with 8 bases of the junction left unmatched. CDR3 bases: TGTGCCAGCAGCTTAGCTCCGGGACTAGCGGGAGTGGAGGAGCAGTTCTTC. Its protein is CASSLAPGLAGVEEQFF.

The CDR3 region is CASSFTPVTGGYEQYF. The CDR3 DNA reads as TGCGCCAGCAGCTTCACTCCCGTGACAGGGGGCTACGAGCAGTACTTC. This chain joins TRBV5-1 and TRBJ2-7, with 9 bases identical to TRBD1. J gave up 3 bases and V 2 bases, and 9 bases lay outside the gene matches. The CDR3 extends over 16 amino acids. Germline V gene data show CDR1 as SGHRS and CDR2 as YFSETQ.

This clonotype was picked up a small number of times. The chain links TRBV12-3 or TRBV12-4 to TRBJ2-6; D is possibly TRBD2 (5 bases). Trimming took off 2 bases at V and 0 bases at J, with 14 bases between the two ends. The CDR3 is made up of 18 amino acids. In DNA form, the CDR3 reads TGTGCCAGCAGTTTAAGAAGCGGTGCCGTCTCTGGGGCCAACGTCCTGACTTTC. Its protein product is CASSLRSGAVSGANVLTF.

J is TRBJ2-1 and V is TRBV20-1; TRBD2 matches 10 bases. CDR1 is DFQATT, CDR2 SNEGSKA, per germline (reference sequence). This CDR3 comprises 15 residues. V shed 5 bases, J shed 5 bases, and the junction held 9 bases outside the gene matches. CDR3 loop: CSAPHSGRPDNEQFF. The CDR3 DNA follows: TGCAGTGCTCCCCATAGCGGGAGGCCTGACAATGAGCAGTTCTTC.

There are a few counts of this clonotype. Its ends do not fully match the called genes, so a read error is possible. The genes are TRBV20-1 and TRBJ2-1, with 9 bases that match TRBD2. Germline lookup yields CDR1 DFQATT and CDR2 SNEGSKA (reference sequence). The CDR3 loop spans 13 amino acids. Written as DNA, the CDR3 is TGTACCATAGCGGGGGTGGCCTACAATGAGCAGTTCTTC. This codes for CTIAGVAYNEQFF.

The gene calls are TRBV10-3 and TRBJ1-6, with unresolved D. Germline V gene data show CDR1 as ENHRY and CDR2 as SYGVKD. The V end lost 4 bases, the J end lost 7 bases, and 8 bases lay between the germline ends. This CDR3 contains 13 residues. The CDR3 sequence is CAISGSPNSPLHF. For the CDR3, the DNA is TGTGCCATCAGTGGGTCCCCAAATTCACCCCTCCACTTT.

The chain couples TRBV20-1 to TRBJ2-2, with 9 bases fitting TRBD2. The junction had 12 bases not matched to a gene; V was cut back by 1 base and J by 6 bases. Germline V gives CDR1 DFQATT, CDR2 SNEGSKA (reference sequence). CDR3 length equals 17 residues. CDR3 region: CSARGLAGASNSGELFF. In DNA, the CDR3 is TGCAGTGCTAGAGGATTAGCGGGGGCCTCTAACTCCGGGGAGCTGTTTTTT.

Only a few counts were recorded for this clonotype. The V gene is TRBV10-2, the J gene TRBJ2-1, with 13 nucleotides matching TRBD2. CDR1 and CDR2 from the germline V gene are WSHSY and SAAADI. The CDR3 is 14 residues long. V lost 10 bases and J lost 6; bases outside the gene matches: 6. The CDR3 nucleotides are TGCGCCACCCAAACTAGCGGGGGGGCCAATGAGCAGTTCTTC. Protein: CATQTSGGANEQFF.